Listed here are 29 T cell receptor beta chains from one sample, sequenced in a study of cytomegalovirus exposure and HLA in healthy donors. Some clones are missing from TCRdb's copy, which holds only in-frame ones; the method was immunoSEQ multiplex PCR. The sample has 150,000 to 200,000 clones; about 88% are singletons. The sequencing sample was made of PBMCs. The source is a man aged 18 to 29 in good health and CMV-seronegative.

This CDR3 reads CATADRGRAYGYTF. The CDR3 nucleotides read TGTGCCACCGCAGACAGGGGGCGCGCCTATGGCTACACCTTC. The chain combines TRBV15 with TRBJ1-2; 10 nucleotides match TRBD1. V gave up 8 bases and J gave up 4 bases; unmatched junction bases: 7. Germline V gives CDR1 LNHNV, CDR2 YYDKDF (reference sequence). The CDR3 is 14 residues long.

The chain carries TRBV13 and TRBJ2-2; no clear D. The CDR3 has 15 residues. Germline V CDR1 and CDR2: PRHDT, FYEKMQ (reference sequence). The V end was cut by 1 base, the J end by 4 bases, with 10 bases between. Here the CDR3 reads CASSLARSATGELFF. The CDR3 DNA follows: TGTGCCAGCAGCTTAGCCAGGTCGGCCACCGGGGAGCTGTTTTTT.

The chain recombines TRBV2 with TRBJ1-1; 7 nucleotides align to TRBD1. This CDR3 contains 14 residues. CDR1 is SNHLY, CDR2 FYNNEI, per germline. V was pared by 7 bases and J by 8 bases, with 13 bases of the junction left unmatched. The CDR3 DNA follows: TGTGCCAGCACCTCGAGGACGGCAGGGGGAGAAGCTTTCTTT. This codes for CASTSRTAGGEAFF.

V gene TRBV6-6 combines with J gene TRBJ2-3; no reliable D call. Trimming removed 4 bases from V and 6 bases from J, with 5 bases in between. Germline CDR1 is MNHNY and CDR2 is SVGAGI (reference sequence). The CDR3 totals 11 residues. CDR3 in DNA: TGTGCCAGCAGTTCTAGGGATACGCAGTATTTT. It translates to CASSSRDTQYF.

This chain connects TRBV18 to TRBJ2-2, with D tentatively TRBD1 (6 bases). Germline CDR1 reads KGHSH; CDR2 reads LQKENI. The CDR3 spans 15 residues. V lost 1 base, J lost 5 bases, and 11 bases lay in between. The CDR3 loop is CASSPRIDRTGELFF. In nucleotides, the CDR3 is TGTGCCAGCTCACCACGGATAGACAGGACCGGGGAGCTGTTTTTT.

The V gene is TRBV4-3, the J gene TRBJ2-7, with TRBD1 identical over 8 bases. The germline V gene has CDR1 LGHNA and CDR2 YSLEER. The CDR3 runs to 16 residues. V shed 0 bases, J shed 4 bases, and the junction held 8 bases outside the gene matches. DNA for the CDR3: TGCGCCAGCAGCCAAGATTGGCAGGGGGCAGGATACGAGCAGTACTTC. Amino acids: CASSQDWQGAGYEQYF.

V and J are TRBV23-1 and TRBJ2-1; 10 nucleotides line up with TRBD2. TRBV23-1 is assigned to the ORF class and has an uncertain function. The CDR3 loop spans 13 amino acids. J was trimmed by 8 bases and V by 8 bases; bases with no gene match: 6. In nucleotides, the CDR3 is TGCGCCAGCTCGACTAGCGGGTATGATGAGCAGTTCTTC. It specifies CASSTSGYDEQFF.

The chain recombines TRBV7-8 with TRBJ1-5; D is undetermined. This CDR3 comprises 14 residues. In germline, CDR1 is SGHVS, CDR2 FQNEAQ. Between the trimmed V and J ends, which lost 5 bases and 10 bases, there was a span of 18 bases. The DNA of the CDR3 is TGTGCCAGCAGCCCGGGGAGGCCCCGAGGTCCCCAGCATTTT. Translation gives CASSPGRPRGPQHF.

The CDR3 region is CASSQAPPGQGAPAGYTF. The CDR3, as DNA: TGCGCCAGCAGCCAAGCCCCACCGGGACAGGGGGCGCCTGCTGGCTACACCTTC. The rearrangement joins TRBV4-1 to TRBJ1-2, with 12 bases that match TRBD1. The V gene's germline CDR1 is MGHRA and CDR2 YSYEKL. Losses at the gene ends were 1 base for V and 7 bases for J; bases not matched to a gene: 13. The CDR3 length is 18 residues.

The chain has TRBV10-1 and TRBJ2-3, with D unclear. Trimming removed 5 bases at V and 6 bases at J, with 15 bases between. Germline values: CDR1 WNHNN, CDR2 SYGVQD (reference sequence). The CDR3 consists of 14 residues. CDR3 protein: CASSPSVATDTQYF. In DNA, the CDR3 is TGCGCCAGCAGTCCATCGGTAGCCACGGATACGCAGTATTTT.

This clone was seen only once. The rearrangement uses TRBV5-1 and TRBJ2-3, with 12 bases fitting TRBD2. The CDR3 sequence is 18 residues long. V lost 0 bases and J lost 3; bases outside the gene matches: 8. Germline-derived CDR1 and CDR2 are SGHRS and YFSETQ. The CDR3 loop is CASSLGGTTSGSTDTQYF. The DNA of the CDR3 is TGCGCCAGCAGCTTGGGGGGAACGACTAGCGGGAGTACAGATACGCAGTATTTT.

The rearrangement links TRBV27 to TRBJ1-5; no clear D gene. The CDR3 extends over 15 amino acids. Trimming took off 0 bases at V and 0 bases at J, with 6 bases between the two ends. Germline-derived CDR1 and CDR2 are MNHEY and SMNVEV (reference sequence). DNA for the CDR3: TGTGCCAGCAGTTTATCCCGGGATAGCAATCAGCCCCAGCATTTT. It specifies CASSLSRDSNQPQHF.

This clone was counted between two and nine times. The chain has TRBV18 and TRBJ2-7, with a tentative D call TRBD2 (6 bases). The V gene lost 0 bases and the J gene lost 7 bases, with 16 bases spanning the gap. The CDR3 is made up of 15 amino acids. Germline lookup yields CDR1 KGHSH and CDR2 LQKENI. CDR3 loop: CASSPPFSGAWEQYF. DNA of the CDR3: TGTGCCAGCTCACCACCGTTTTCGGGAGCTTGGGAGCAGTACTTC.

V and J are TRBV5-1 and TRBJ1-4; the D gene is possibly TRBD1 (5 bases). Germline CDR1 reads SGHRS; CDR2 reads YFSETQ. V lost 4 bases and J lost 0, with 10 bases in between. The CDR3 extends over 15 amino acids. The CDR3 bases are TGCGCCAGCAGCCGCACAGGAGCAACTAATGAAAAACTGTTTTTT. This encodes CASSRTGATNEKLFF.

V usage is TRBV11-2 and J usage is TRBJ1-4; TRBD1 agrees at 7 bases. The ends lost 4 bases at V and 12 bases at J; junction bases unmatched: 14. Germline values: CDR1 SGHAT, CDR2 FQNNGV. The length of the CDR3 is 15 residues. The CDR3 is CASSYSGTAEGELFF. In DNA form, the CDR3 reads TGTGCCAGCAGCTACTCCGGGACAGCGGAAGGAGAACTGTTTTTT.

Notes on this clone: A much more abundant neighbour one base away suggests this may be a read error. At the DNA level, this CDR3 is encoded by other sequences in the same sample as well. The CDR3 DNA reads TGTGCCAGCAGTTTAGGGGGCGGGCAGCCCCAGCATTTT. Translated, it gives CASSLGGGQPQHF. V gene TRBV27 combines with J gene TRBJ1-5, with D possibly TRBD1 on 6 matching bases. The ends were cut back, 2 bases at V and 7 bases at J, with 9 bases in the middle. Germline V gene lookup returns CDR1 MNHEY and CDR2 SMNVEV (reference sequence). The CDR3 runs 13 residues.

V is TRBV6-6 and J is TRBJ1-2; D is unclear. The CDR3 extends over 13 amino acids. Trimming cost V 7 bases and J 0 bases, with 9 bases left between them. Germline CDR1 and CDR2: MNHNY and SVGAGI (reference sequence). CDR3 in DNA: TGTGCCAGCAAATTGACAACTAACTATGGCTACACCTTC. Protein product: CASKLTTNYGYTF.

The chain carries TRBV11-2 and TRBJ1-3; 8 bases match TRBD1. V lost 5 bases to trimming and J lost 4 bases; unmatched junction nucleotides: 10. Germline-derived CDR1 and CDR2 are SGHAT and FQNNGV. The CDR3 consists of 16 residues. The CDR3: CASSHRTGWGGNTIYF. The CDR3 nucleotides are TGTGCCAGCAGCCATCGGACAGGGTGGGGCGGAAACACCATATATTTT.

In its sample, this clone was seen a few times. The V gene is TRBV30, the J gene TRBJ2-7, with D perhaps matching TRBD1 (6 bases). V was trimmed by 5 bases and J by 1 base, leaving 9 bases between them. The V gene's germline CDR1 is GTSNPN and CDR2 SVGIG (reference sequence). The CDR3 loop spans 12 amino acids. The CDR3 coding sequence is TGTGCCTGGTCGGACAGTTCCTACGAGCAGTACGTC. Its protein product is CAWSDSSYEQYV.

This chain joins TRBV13 and TRBJ2-1; 9 bases are a match to TRBD2. There are 14 residues in the CDR3. Germline CDR1 reads PRHDT; CDR2 reads FYEKMQ (reference sequence). V lost 7 bases to trimming and J lost 5 bases; unmatched junction nucleotides: 6. The CDR3 DNA reads TGTGCCAGCATACCTAGCGGGACTAACAATGAGCAGTTCTTC. Amino acid sequence: CASIPSGTNNEQFF.

The rearrangement uses TRBV25-1 and TRBJ2-7, with 8 bases fitting TRBD1. Germline V gives CDR1 MGHDK, CDR2 SYGVNS. The CDR3 totals 16 residues. Trimming cost V 0 bases and J 0 bases; bases outside gene matches: 4. The CDR3 loop reads CASSEYPTGASYEQYF. DNA for the CDR3: TGTGCCAGCAGTGAATATCCGACAGGGGCCTCCTACGAGCAGTACTTC.

This chain connects TRBV29-1 to TRBJ1-4, with D maybe TRBD1 (5 bases). This CDR3 contains 13 residues. Between the trimmed V and J ends, which lost 7 bases and 8 bases, there was a span of 17 bases. Germline values: CDR1 SQVTM, CDR2 ANQGSEA. The CDR3 nucleotides are TGCAGCGCCGGTGGGGGGGTGAACGAAAAACTGTTTTTT. This translates into CSAGGGVNEKLFF.

The chain links TRBV7-8 to TRBJ1-5; a possible D gene is TRBD1 (5 bases). The CDR3 sequence is 14 residues long. The V end was cut by 5 bases, the J end by 3 bases, with 11 bases between. The germline gives CDR1 SGHVS, CDR2 FQNEAQ. This chain's CDR3 is CASSLRQINQPQHF. Written as DNA, the CDR3 is TGTGCCAGCAGCCTTCGACAGATCAATCAGCCCCAGCATTTT.

The chain has TRBV19 and TRBJ2-7; 8 bases line up with TRBD2. The CDR3 spans 16 residues. Germline lookup yields CDR1 LNHDA and CDR2 SQIVND (reference sequence). J lost 3 bases, V lost 1 base, and 8 bases had no gene match. CDR3 DNA sequence: TGTGCCAGTAGTATAGCGGGAGGGCGGTGGGGCTACGAGCAGTACTTC. As protein: CASSIAGGRWGYEQYF. The variable domain in full, with the rest retrieved from reference TRBV19 and TRBJ2-7, is DGGITQSPKYLFRKEGQNVTLSCEQNLNHDAMYWYRQDPGQGLRLIYYSQIVNDFQKGDIAEGYSVSREKKESFPLTVTSAQKNPTAFYLCASSIAGGRWGYEQYFGPGTRLTVT.

The V call is TRBV4-1, the J call TRBJ1-4; TRBD1 matches at 8 bases. There are 17 residues in the CDR3. Germline V gene data show CDR1 as MGHRA and CDR2 as YSYEKL. J lost 8 bases, V lost 0 bases, and 11 bases had no gene match. The CDR3, as DNA: TGCGCCAGCAGCCAAGATGGGTATACAGGGGGGCGGGAAAAACTGTTTTTT. Translation gives CASSQDGYTGGREKLFF.

This chain connects TRBV13 to TRBJ2-5; D is possibly TRBD1 (6 bases). Germline V gene data show CDR1 as PRHDT and CDR2 as FYEKMQ (reference sequence). Trimming shortened V by 5 bases and J by 2 bases, and 15 bases separated the two germline ends. The CDR3 loop spans 15 amino acids. DNA for the CDR3: TGTGCCAGCAGCCCGGCCGCAGGGGCACAAGAGACCCAGTACTTC. Translation: CASSPAAGAQETQYF.

This chain connects TRBV28 to TRBJ1-1, with D unresolved. V was cut by 7 bases and J by 7 bases, with 13 bases left in between. CDR1 is MDHEN, CDR2 SYDVKM, per germline. The CDR3 has 12 residues. The CDR3 DNA follows: TGTGCCAGCAATCTCCCCCCAGGTGAAGCTTTCTTT. Its protein is CASNLPPGEAFF.

This chain connects TRBV5-4 to TRBJ2-7; 8 bases agree with TRBD1. The junction had 8 bases not matched to a gene; V was cut back by 6 bases and J by 0 bases. Germline-derived CDR1 and CDR2 are SGHNT and YYREEE (reference sequence). This CDR3 has 15 amino acids. CDR3 residues: CASTDDRGYSYEQYF. The CDR3 coding sequence is TGTGCCAGCACCGACGACAGGGGTTACTCCTACGAGCAGTACTTC.

The gene calls are TRBV10-2 and TRBJ1-6; D perhaps matches TRBD1 (6 bases). Per germline, CDR1 WSHSY and CDR2 SAAADI. The CDR3 spans 14 residues. Trimming removed 6 bases at V and 8 bases at J, with 14 bases between. The CDR3 DNA reads TGCGCCAGCAGCACAGGGAGGGGAGATTCACCCCTCCACTTT. Its translation: CASSTGRGDSPLHF.